The rows below give T cell receptor beta chains drawn from one sample of a study of T-cell reconstitution after alpha-beta-depleted transplantation in children. One entry per CDR3 protein results from TCRdb running MiXCR on the PCR reads. The sample lists about a million distinct CDR3 sequences, roughly 31% occurring once. The sequenced sample was PBMCs, mostly from graft donor cells, obtained 360 days after TCRalphabeta/CD19-depleted stem cell transplant. Receptor source: a boy younger than two who had a stem cell transplant for SCID, so the T cells may come from the graft donor. Each CDR3 is given with its conserved first and last residue. Fields, in order: clone size, D gene, V gene, J gene, CDR3 protein, CDR3 DNA. D genes are given only for firm matches. Where a row states a size, it is once, few, many or the class of an expanded clone; other rows omit it.

>.|.|TRBV6-1|TRBJ2-1
CANSEGSESYNEQFF
TGTGCCAACTCTGAGGGCTCGGAATCCTACAATGAGCAGTTCTTC
>.|TRBD1|TRBV7-9|TRBJ2-7
CASSWGQVGQYF
TGTGCCAGCAGCTGGGGACAGGTCGGGCAGTACTTC
>.|.|TRBV7-9|TRBJ2-1
CASSFGGIRGNNEQFF
TGTGCCAGCAGCTTCGGTGGGATAAGGGGTAACAATGAGCAGTTCTTC
>few|TRBD2|TRBV12-3/TRBV12-4|TRBJ2-1
CASSRSGMSYNEQFF
TGTGCCAGCAGTCGAAGCGGGATGAGCTACAATGAGCAGTTCTTC
>many|.|TRBV14|TRBJ1-2
CASSQSTAYGYTF
TGTGCCAGCAGCCAATCGACAGCCTATGGCTACACCTTC
>.|.|TRBV15|TRBJ2-5
CATSRVRTLLGQETQYF
TGTGCCACCAGCAGAGTCCGCACATTACTAGGGCAAGAGACCCAGTACTTC
>.|.|TRBV18|TRBJ2-2
CASSPRRLPNTGELFF
TGTGCCAGCTCACCCCGGCGACTACCTAACACCGGGGAGCTGTTTTTT
>few|TRBD2|TRBV11-2|TRBJ2-7
CASSLEAGARNEQYF
TGTGCCAGCAGCTTAGAAGCGGGGGCTAGGAACGAGCAGTACTTC
>.|.|TRBV11-2|TRBJ2-7
CASSLNSRSERATYEQYF
TGTGCCAGCAGCTTAAATTCCCGCAGCGAGAGGGCCACCTACGAGCAGTACTTC
>few|.|TRBV24-1|TRBJ2-2
CATGDRTNTGELFF
TGTGCCACCGGTGACAGGACGAACACCGGGGAGCTGTTTTTT
>many|TRBD1|TRBV7-9|TRBJ2-7
CASSVPGTGGYEQYF
TGTGCCAGCAGCGTTCCCGGGACAGGGGGGTACGAGCAGTACTTC
>.|.|TRBV20-1|TRBJ2-5
CSARDHETQYF
TGCAGTGCTAGAGATCACGAGACCCAGTACTTC
>few|TRBD1|TRBV10-3|TRBJ2-7
CASRGLGQGSYEQYF
TGTGCCTCTAGGGGTTTGGGACAGGGATCCTACGAGCAGTACTTC
>.|TRBD1|TRBV5-1|TRBJ1-1
CASSEYRGPWGTEAFF
TGCGCCAGCAGCGAGTACAGGGGGCCTTGGGGCACTGAAGCTTTCTTT
>few|.|TRBV4-3|TRBJ2-6
CASSPFEWLSGANVLTF
TGCGCCAGCAGCCCGTTTGAGTGGTTGTCTGGGGCCAACGTCCTGACTTTC
>.|TRBD2|TRBV20-1|TRBJ2-3
CSARDSAGGNADTQYF
TGCAGTGCTAGAGATTCAGCGGGGGGGAACGCAGATACGCAGTATTTT
>once|.|TRBV20-1|TRBJ1-2
CSARVGRSPYGYTF
TGCAGTGCTAGAGTGGGACGGAGCCCATATGGCTACACCTTC
>few|.|TRBV5-1|TRBJ1-2
CASSLEVEANGYTF
TGCGCCAGCAGCTTGGAGGTAGAAGCGAACGGCTACACCTTC
>.|TRBD1|TRBV5-1|TRBJ1-4
CASSLFGGTEDEKLFF
TGCGCCAGCAGCTTGTTTGGTGGGACAGAGGACGAAAAACTGTTTTTT
>.|TRBD1|TRBV10-3|TRBJ2-7
CAISESKGTGTGEQYF
TGTGCCATCAGTGAGTCGAAAGGGACAGGGACGGGGGAGCAGTACTTC
>few|.|TRBV5-1|TRBJ2-7
CASSRFGLPSYEQYF
TGCGCCAGCAGCCGGTTCGGACTCCCTTCCTACGAGCAGTACTTC
>once|TRBD1|TRBV12-3/TRBV12-4|TRBJ2-2
CASSFRQGVNTGELFF
TGTGCCAGCAGTTTCCGACAGGGGGTGAACACCGGGGAGCTGTTTTTT
>.|TRBD2|TRBV7-2|TRBJ2-5
CASSGAGGAGETQYF
TGTGCCAGCAGCGGAGCCGGGGGGGCCGGGGAGACCCAGTACTTC
>.|TRBD2|TRBV4-1|TRBJ2-2
CASSQVRLAGGRNTGELFF
TGCGCCAGCAGCCAAGTCAGACTAGCGGGGGGCAGGAACACCGGGGAGCTGTTTTTT
>few|.|TRBV28|TRBJ2-3
CASSLAGQPPDTQYF
TGTGCCAGCAGTTTGGCGGGACAACCCCCAGATACGCAGTATTTT
>few|.|TRBV9|TRBJ2-5
CASSVVGGLQETQYF
TGTGCCAGCAGCGTAGTGGGGGGACTCCAAGAGACCCAGTACTTC
>.|.|TRBV12-3/TRBV12-4|TRBJ2-2
CASSSMYTGELFF
TGTGCCAGCAGTTCAATGTATACCGGGGAGCTGTTTTTT
>few|TRBD2|TRBV4-2|TRBJ2-3
CASSQRGALTDTQYF
TGTGCCAGCAGCCAGCGGGGGGCCCTCACAGATACGCAGTATTTT
>.|.|TRBV12-3/TRBV12-4|TRBJ1-6
CASSSQDLNSPLHF
TGTGCCAGCAGCTCACAAGACCTCAATTCACCCCTCCACTTT
>.|.|TRBV27|TRBJ2-5
CASSLHSTLQETQYF
TGTGCCAGCAGTTTACACTCTACCCTCCAAGAGACCCAGTACTTC
>.|TRBD2|TRBV6-2/TRBV6-3|TRBJ2-1
CASSLGLAGAIRPEQFF
TGTGCCAGCAGTCTCGGACTAGCGGGGGCCATACGTCCTGAGCAGTTCTTC
>.|.|TRBV5-5|TRBJ2-3
CASSLPITGSGGTDTQYF
TGTGCCAGCAGCTTGCCGATCACAGGGTCGGGGGGTACAGATACGCAGTATTTT
>.|TRBD2|TRBV12-3/TRBV12-4|TRBJ2-1
CASSFSVLAGGYNEQFF
TGTGCCAGCAGTTTTTCGGTACTAGCGGGGGGTTACAATGAGCAGTTCTTC
>few|.|TRBV3-1|TRBJ2-7
CASGLRGRYEQYF
TGTGCCAGCGGTCTACGAGGCCGCTACGAGCAGTACTTC
>many|TRBD1|TRBV20-1|TRBJ2-7
CSAMGQAAYEQYF
TGCAGTGCTATGGGACAGGCCGCATACGAGCAGTACTTC
>.|TRBD1|TRBV4-1|TRBJ1-5
CASSQRTGGQPQHF
TGCGCCAGCAGCCAGAGGACAGGCGGACAGCCCCAGCATTTT
>few|.|TRBV4-1|TRBJ1-1
CASSHNRPGPEAFF
TGCGCCAGCAGCCATAATAGGCCAGGCCCTGAAGCTTTCTTT
>few|TRBD1|TRBV29-1|TRBJ1-5
CSASGTEDQPQHF
TGCAGCGCCAGCGGGACAGAAGATCAGCCCCAGCATTTT
>.|.|TRBV2|TRBJ1-4
CASSEMGTRYNEKLFF
TGTGCCAGCAGTGAAATGGGGACAAGGTATAATGAAAAACTGTTTTTT
>many|.|TRBV20-1|TRBJ2-3
CSAPKGPDTQYF
TGCAGTGCACCAAAGGGGCCGGATACGCAGTATTTT
>.|.|TRBV2|TRBJ1-4
CASSEWGQEKLFF
TGTGCCAGCAGTGAATGGGGGCAGGAAAAACTGTTTTTT
>.|.|TRBV2|TRBJ1-5
CASARGVASNQPQHF
TGTGCCAGCGCTCGTGGGGTCGCTAGCAATCAGCCCCAGCATTTT